The 18 T cell receptor beta chains reported below all come from one sample, sequenced in a study of blood T cell repertoires in COVID-19. The method was immunoSEQ multiplex PCR; TCRdb's version includes in-frame clones alone and lacks a portion of them. The sample records hundreds of thousands of clones, approximately 90% being singletons. Sequenced sample: PBMCs or T cells enriched from blood (not recorded which). The receptors originated from a woman aged 55 to 70 in a cohort exposed to, infected with or recovered from COVID-19 (not recorded which).

The count of this clone is one. V gene TRBV29-1 combines with J gene TRBJ2-3, with TRBD1 identical over 10 bases. V shed 6 bases, J shed 6 bases, and the junction held 15 bases outside the gene matches. CDR1 is SQVTM and CDR2 is ANQGSEA in the germline V gene. The CDR3 has 16 residues. The CDR3 spells CSVILRTGGTYDTQYF. Written as DNA, the CDR3 is TGCAGCGTCATACTCAGGACAGGGGGAACATACGATACGCAGTATTTT.

The chain recombines TRBV11-2 with TRBJ1-3, with a possible D match to TRBD1 (6 bases). The CDR3 has 15 residues. Germline CDR1 SGHAT, CDR2 FQNNGV. Trimming shortened V by 4 bases and J by 4 bases, and 14 bases separated the two germline ends. CDR3 DNA: TGTGCCAGCAGCTCACGTACCGGGACAGGAAACACCATATATTTT. It translates to CASSSRTGTGNTIYF.

Many counts were recorded for this clone. J is TRBJ2-7 and V is TRBV6-2 or TRBV6-3; D may be TRBD2 (6 bases). Per the germline V gene, CDR1 is MNHEY and CDR2 is SVGEGT. V was pared by 3 bases and J by 1 base, with 10 bases between. This CDR3 has 14 amino acids. CDR3 in amino acids: CASSYRDSSYEQYF. In DNA form, the CDR3 reads TGTGCCAGCAGTTATCGGGACTCGTCCTACGAGCAGTACTTC.

The gene calls are TRBV14 and TRBJ2-7; 7 bases match TRBD1. The CDR3 extends over 12 amino acids. Trimming cost V 4 bases and J 3 bases; bases outside gene matches: 0. CDR1 is SGHDN and CDR2 is FVKESK in the germline V gene. The DNA of the CDR3 is TGTGCCAGCAGCCGACAGGGCTACGAGCAGTACTTC. It codes for CASSRQGYEQYF.

This chain connects TRBV28 to TRBJ2-3; TRBD2 matches 10 bases. Looked up from germline, CDR1 is MDHEN and CDR2 is SYDVKM. After removal of 8 bases from V and 2 bases from J, the junction contained 19 bases not matched to a gene. This CDR3 has 19 residues. The CDR3 sequence: CASPPASGSWHPTTDTQYF. The CDR3 coding sequence is TGTGCCAGCCCCCCGGCTAGCGGGAGTTGGCACCCCACCACAGATACGCAGTATTTT.

The V gene is TRBV6-6, the J gene TRBJ2-3, with D possibly TRBD2 on 5 matching bases. Trimming took 6 bases from V and 1 from J, leaving 11 bases between them. From germline, CDR1 is MNHNY and CDR2 SVGAGI (reference sequence). There are 14 residues in the CDR3. As DNA, the CDR3 is TGTGCCAGCAGCCAAAACGGGGGCACAGATACGCAGTATTTT. Translation gives CASSQNGGTDTQYF.

This clone turned up a few times. The rearrangement uses TRBV25-1 and TRBJ1-2; D is possibly TRBD1 (6 bases). CDR1 and CDR2 from the germline V gene are MGHDK and SYGVNS. This CDR3 has 14 amino acids. Trimming pared 4 bases from V and 6 bases from J, leaving 15 bases between. CDR3 residues: CASSGLGQRNGYTF. Here the CDR3 DNA reads TGTGCCAGCAGTGGATTAGGACAGCGAAATGGCTACACCTTC.

The chain links TRBV5-5 to TRBJ1-4; D not resolved. The CDR3 length is 14 residues. V lost 1 base to trimming and J lost 2 bases, with 6 bases between them. Germline-derived CDR1 and CDR2 are SGHKS and YYEKEE (reference sequence). This chain's CDR3 is CASSLLGTNEKLFF. Written as DNA, the CDR3 is TGTGCCAGCAGCTTGCTGGGCACTAATGAAAAACTGTTTTTT.

The chain recombines TRBV11-2 with TRBJ2-7, with 8 nucleotides matching TRBD1. V lost 6 bases, J lost 1 base, and 11 bases stayed unmatched. Per germline, CDR1 SGHAT and CDR2 FQNNGV. This CDR3 has 16 amino acids. DNA for the CDR3: TGTGCCAGCAGTTCCCCAGGGGGCGAGGGGTCCTACGAGCAGTACTTC. Translation gives CASSSPGGEGSYEQYF.

This sequence joins TRBV5-1 and TRBJ1-4; maybe TRBD1 (6 bases). V shed 4 bases and J shed 11 bases, with 18 bases lying between them. The CDR3 contains 14 residues. In germline, CDR1 is SGHRS, CDR2 YFSETQ. For the CDR3, the DNA is TGCGCCAGCAGCCCCGACAGGACTGTTGGTAAACTGTTTTTT. It is translated as CASSPDRTVGKLFF.

This chain links TRBV6-2 or TRBV6-3 with TRBJ1-1; perhaps TRBD1 as D (5 bases). CDR3 size: 16 residues. Trimming left V 4 bases short and J 3 bases short, with 18 bases between. Germline values: CDR1 MNHEY, CDR2 SVGEGT. DNA of the CDR3: TGTGCCAGCAGTTTCACGTTAGGCAGGACATACACTGAAGCTTTCTTT. Translated, it gives CASSFTLGRTYTEAFF.

The V and J genes are TRBV16 and TRBJ1-6; D uncertain. This CDR3 is built from 16 residues. Trimming removed 1 base from V and 6 bases from J, with 13 bases in between. CDR1 and CDR2 from the germline V gene are KGHSY and FQNENV. The CDR3 reads CASSQWAVSRNSPLHF. The CDR3 DNA reads as TGTGCCAGCAGCCAATGGGCAGTGAGCCGTAATTCACCCCTCCACTTT.

This chain connects TRBV30 to TRBJ2-1; 13 bases are shared with TRBD2. CDR3 size: 12 residues. CDR1 is GTSNPN, CDR2 SVGIG, per germline (reference sequence). The ends lost 5 bases at V and 9 bases at J; junction bases unmatched: 1. CDR3 residues: CAWGLAGVEQFF. The CDR3 nucleotides read TGTGCCTGGGGACTAGCGGGAGTTGAGCAGTTCTTC.

The rearrangement links TRBV4-2 to TRBJ2-2; 9 positions agree with TRBD1. V dropped 2 bases and J dropped 2; count of bases not matched to a gene: 12. This CDR3 region has 19 residues. The germline gives CDR1 LGHNA, CDR2 YNFKEQ. The CDR3 region has the DNA TGTGCCAGCAGCCAAAGAGCACAGGGGGCGGGATTCAACACCGGGGAGCTGTTTTTT. Amino acid sequence: CASSQRAQGAGFNTGELFF.

V and J are TRBV7-8 and TRBJ2-7, with 13 nucleotides matching TRBD2. The trim removed 0 bases at V and 4 bases at J, leaving 6 bases unmatched. Germline V gene sequence: CDR1 SGHVS, CDR2 FQNEAQ. This CDR3 has 17 residues. CDR3 sequence (DNA): TGTGCCAGCAGCTTAGCGGGGGGACTAGCGGGAAGGTACGAGCAGTACTTC. Its translation is CASSLAGGLAGRYEQYF.

Comment on this clone: Distinct nucleotide sequences in the sample also encode this CDR3. The rearrangement uses TRBV11-2 and TRBJ2-5, with TRBD2 as a possible D gene (5 bases). Trimming removed 0 bases at V and 5 bases at J, with 19 bases between. Germline values: CDR1 SGHAT, CDR2 FQNNGV. This CDR3 contains 17 residues. The CDR3 spells CASSLDWASSFQETQYF. For the CDR3, the DNA is TGTGCCAGCAGCTTAGATTGGGCTAGCAGCTTCCAGGAGACCCAGTACTTC.

This chain links TRBV6-5 with TRBJ1-1; the match to TRBD1 covers 11 bases. This CDR3 has 14 amino acids. Losses at the gene ends were 6 bases for V and 4 bases for J; bases not matched to a gene: 4. The germline V gene has CDR1 MNHEY and CDR2 SVGAGI. The CDR3 spells CASSSGTGGTEAFF. In DNA form, the CDR3 reads TGTGCCAGCAGCTCCGGGACAGGGGGCACTGAAGCTTTCTTT.

The rearrangement links TRBV2 to TRBJ1-5; D perhaps matches TRBD1 (5 bases). Germline CDR1 reads SNHLY; CDR2 reads FYNNEI. The CDR3 is made up of 14 amino acids. Trimming removed 4 bases at V and 5 bases at J, with 12 bases between. The CDR3 DNA reads as TGTGCCAGCAGTGTTTCCCAGGGATATCAGCCCCAGCATTTT. It is translated as CASSVSQGYQPQHF.